A selection of T cell receptor beta chains follows, all from one sample in a study of blood T cell repertoires in COVID-19. Repertoires were generated with immunoSEQ multiplex PCR, while TCRdb's copy carries only in-frame clones and drops some. The top ten clones hold 3% to 4.5% of a sample with fewer than 75,000 clones, roughly 88% of them seen once. Source material: peripheral blood. The receptors stem from a man aged 65 to 79 with acute or convalescent COVID-19. Each CDR3 is given with its conserved first and last residue. D genes are given only for firm matches. Only part of the rows carry a size: once, few, many, or a class if the clone is expanded.

j_gene: TRBJ2-7; abundance: NA; v_gene: TRBV7-2; d_gene: NA; CDR3aa: CASSYETVSSYEQYF; CDR3nt: TGTGCCAGCAGCTACGAAACGGTTAGCTCCTACGAGCAGTACTTC
j_gene: TRBJ2-1; abundance: NA; v_gene: TRBV7-2; d_gene: TRBD2; CDR3aa: CASSSNPVSGHEQFF; CDR3nt: TGTGCCAGCAGCTCAAACCCGGTTAGCGGGCACGAGCAGTTCTTC
j_gene: TRBJ1-1; abundance: NA; v_gene: TRBV27; d_gene: TRBD1; CDR3aa: CASTRTGGTEAFF; CDR3nt: TGTGCCAGCACTCGGACAGGGGGCACTGAAGCTTTCTTT
j_gene: TRBJ1-2; abundance: NA; v_gene: TRBV6-2/TRBV6-3; d_gene: NA; CDR3aa: CASSLSEYGYTF; CDR3nt: TGTGCCAGCAGTCTATCGGAGTATGGCTACACCTTC
j_gene: TRBJ1-4; abundance: NA; v_gene: TRBV13; d_gene: NA; CDR3aa: CASSLRTPNEKLFF; CDR3nt: TGTGCCAGCAGCCTACGGACACCGAATGAAAAACTGTTTTTT
j_gene: TRBJ2-3; abundance: NA; v_gene: TRBV7-3; d_gene: NA; CDR3aa: CASSSQGGDTQYF; CDR3nt: TGTGCCAGCAGCTCCCAGGGGGGAGATACGCAGTATTTT
j_gene: TRBJ2-1; abundance: NA; v_gene: TRBV5-4; d_gene: TRBD2; CDR3aa: CASSLKRGNYNEQFF; CDR3nt: TGTGCCAGCAGCTTGAAGCGGGGGAACTACAATGAGCAGTTCTTC
j_gene: TRBJ2-3; abundance: NA; v_gene: TRBV7-2; d_gene: NA; CDR3aa: CASSLGQADTQYF; CDR3nt: TGTGCCAGCAGCTTAGGCCAGGCAGATACGCAGTATTTT
j_gene: TRBJ2-5; abundance: NA; v_gene: TRBV12-3/TRBV12-4; d_gene: NA; CDR3aa: CASSKDSRTQYF; CDR3nt: TGTGCCAGCAGCAAGGACAGTCGGACCCAGTACTTC
j_gene: TRBJ1-6; abundance: few; v_gene: TRBV19; d_gene: NA; CDR3aa: CASSIGGSSYNSPLHF; CDR3nt: TGTGCCAGTAGTATTGGGGGCAGCTCCTATAATTCACCCCTCCACTTT
j_gene: TRBJ1-1; abundance: NA; v_gene: TRBV4-3; d_gene: NA; CDR3aa: CASSQDGTIRDTEAFF; CDR3nt: TGCGCCAGCAGCCAAGATGGGACAATCAGGGACACTGAAGCTTTCTTT
j_gene: TRBJ1-2; abundance: NA; v_gene: TRBV3-1/TRBV3-2; d_gene: TRBD1; CDR3aa: CASSQITPTGNYGYTF; CDR3nt: TGTGCCAGCAGCCAAATAACCCCGACAGGGAACTATGGCTACACCTTC
j_gene: TRBJ2-2; abundance: NA; v_gene: TRBV30; d_gene: NA; CDR3aa: CASGARGSDTGELFF; CDR3nt: TGTGCCTCGGGGGCCAGGGGGTCGGACACCGGGGAGCTGTTTTTT
j_gene: TRBJ1-1; abundance: NA; v_gene: TRBV11-2; d_gene: NA; CDR3aa: CASSLQENTEAFF; CDR3nt: TGTGCCAGCAGCTTACAGGAGAACACTGAAGCTTTCTTT
j_gene: TRBJ1-1; abundance: NA; v_gene: TRBV9; d_gene: NA; CDR3aa: CASSVPPKGGGLVVAFF; CDR3nt: TGTGCCAGCAGCGTCCCCCCGAAGGGTGGAGGTCTAGTGGTAGCTTTCTTT